This T cell receptor beta chain is drawn from a study of breast tumors, draining lymph nodes, adjacent tissues. This clonotype turned up a few times. This may come from a read error, since a much larger clone is one base off. This CDR3 comprises 15 residues. CDR1 is SGDLS and CDR2 is YYNGEE in the germline V gene. TCRdb ran MiXCR on the multiplex PCR reads and lists one entry per CDR3 protein. In the table there are fewer than 80,000 distinct CDR3 sequences, around two fifths of which are singletons. V gene TRBV9 combines with J gene TRBJ2-1, with D possibly TRBD2 on 5 matching bases. The sample consisted of breast tumor tissue. The source of this sequence is a female donor with breast cancer. Some clones in this sample may be carry-over from other donors' samples. This CDR3 reads CASSVVSGFPNEPFF. CDR3 sequence (DNA): TGTGCCAGCAGCGTAGTATCGGGGTTTCCCAATGAGCCGTTCTTC.